Following are 27 T cell receptor beta chains from one sample sequenced in a study of human T cells and chemical hapten exposure. This sample's time point: healthy volunteer bleed at 2 weeks. Extraction yielded total RNA from whole blood (unfractionated). TCRdb reprocessed the RACE reads with MiXCR, giving one entry per CDR3 protein. The table includes approximately 97,000 distinct CDR3 sequences, around 8.8% detected once. Sequenced input: whole blood. Receptors originate from a female donor in good health. Some clones in this sample may be carry-over from other donors' samples.

J is TRBJ1-2 and V is TRBV6-1; D call uncertain. Germline lookup yields CDR1 MNHNS and CDR2 SASEGT. The CDR3 runs to 14 residues. V was shortened by 6 bases and J by 4 bases, with 15 bases between the two germline ends. As DNA, the CDR3 is TGTGCCAGCAGAGCCGGGTCAACATTCTATGGCTACACCTTC. Its translation is CASRAGSTFYGYTF.

A note on this clonotype: The junction differs from germline at one of its ends, possibly a read error. J is TRBJ2-1 and V is TRBV5-4; 8 bases line up with TRBD2. This CDR3 has 15 amino acids. Germline V gives CDR1 SGHNT, CDR2 YYREEE (reference sequence). CDR3 bases: TGTGTCAGCAGCTTGGCGGGAGGCTTGGGGAATGAGCAGTTCTTC. Its translation is CVSSLAGGLGNEQFF.

The chain combines TRBV6-5 with TRBJ2-5, with D hard to call. The CDR3 sequence is 14 residues long. V was pared by 5 bases and J by 2 bases, with 12 bases between. CDR1 and CDR2 (germline): MNHEY, SVGAGI. CDR3 sequence (DNA): TGTGCCAGCAGTCCCGGACCGAATCAAGAGACCCAGTACTTC. This sequence encodes CASSPGPNQETQYF.

This rearrangement joins TRBV6-2 or TRBV6-3 to TRBJ2-7; D perhaps matches TRBD2 (6 bases). This CDR3 comprises 13 residues. Germline V gene lookup returns CDR1 MNHEY and CDR2 SVGEGT. Trimming left V 6 bases short and J 5 bases short, with 14 bases between. DNA of the CDR3: TGTGCCAGCAGAGAAAGTGGGGGGAACGAGCAGTACTTC. It specifies CASRESGGNEQYF.

This rearrangement joins TRBV11-2 to TRBJ2-5; D is possibly TRBD1 (5 bases). Trimming removed 1 base from V and 4 bases from J, with 13 bases in between. CDR1 and CDR2 (germline): SGHAT, FQNNGV. This CDR3 is 15 amino acids long. In DNA, the CDR3 is TGTGCCAGCAGCTTAGTTGTGGCAGGGCGAGAGACCCAGTACTTC. It yields the protein CASSLVVAGRETQYF.

The chain couples TRBV12-3 or TRBV12-4 to TRBJ2-7; perhaps TRBD1 as D (6 bases). The V and J ends lost 3 bases and 3 bases respectively, with 9 bases between them. The length of the CDR3 is 13 residues. The CDR3 nucleotides are TGTGCCAGCAGTTTGGCAGGGGTCTACGAGCAGTACTTC. It encodes CASSLAGVYEQYF.

This clonotype was counted only a few times. The CDR3 loop is CASSSTYEQYF. CDR3 bases: TGTGCCAGCAGTTCTACCTACGAGCAGTACTTC. This sequence joins TRBV28 and TRBJ2-7, with D uncertain. Trimming stripped 4 bases from V and 2 bases from J, with 3 bases between. Germline V gene sequence: CDR1 MDHEN, CDR2 SYDVKM. CDR3 length: 11 amino acids.

This clonotype was picked up a small number of times. This chain joins TRBV29-1 and TRBJ2-7; TRBD2 aligns across 7 bases. The germline gives CDR1 SQVTM, CDR2 ANQGSEA. V shed 4 bases and J 7 bases; nucleotides not matched to a gene: 7. The CDR3 sequence is 12 residues long. This chain's CDR3 is CSVVREAGEQYF. CDR3 DNA: TGCAGCGTTGTGCGAGAAGCGGGAGAGCAGTACTTC.

This clonotype was counted ten times or more. The V call is TRBV28, the J call TRBJ2-7; no reliable D call. Germline V CDR1 and CDR2: MDHEN, SYDVKM. V lost 5 bases and J 7 bases, leaving 6 bases between the germline ends. This CDR3 is built from 10 residues. As DNA, the CDR3 is TGTGCCAGCAGTGGAGCGGAGCAGTACTTC. Translating gives CASSGAEQYF. Drawing the rest from reference TRBV28 and TRBJ2-7, the complete variable domain is DVKVTQSSRYLVKRTGEKVFLECVQDMDHENMFWYRQDPGLGLRLIYFSYDVKMKEKGDIPEGYSVSREKKERFSLILESASTNQTSMYLCASSGAEQYFGPGTRLTVT.

Written as DNA, the CDR3 is TGCGCCAGCAGCTTGGTCCCGCGCAATGAGCAGTTCTTC. Its protein product is CASSLVPRNEQFF. This chain links TRBV5-1 with TRBJ2-1; D uncertain. V was shortened by 0 bases and J by 6 bases, with 7 bases between the two germline ends. Germline loops: CDR1 SGHRS, CDR2 YFSETQ. This CDR3 is 13 amino acids long.

This clonotype was found a few times. V is TRBV27 and J is TRBJ2-3; maybe TRBD1 (5 bases). This CDR3 has 13 residues. The germline V gene has CDR1 MNHEY and CDR2 SMNVEV (reference sequence). V shed 10 bases and J shed 2 bases, with 13 bases lying between them. Written as DNA, the CDR3 is TGTGCCACTATGCAGGGTAACACAGATACGCAGTATTTT. Protein: CATMQGNTDTQYF.

This clonotype was counted many times. This sequence joins TRBV20-1 and TRBJ2-1, with D maybe TRBD1 (6 bases). Looked up from germline, CDR1 is DFQATT and CDR2 is SNEGSKA (reference sequence). V was pared by 4 bases and J by 3 bases, with 13 bases between. The CDR3 has 14 amino acids. CDR3 protein: CSAIRRDNYNEQFF. The DNA of the CDR3 is TGCAGTGCTATACGCCGGGACAACTACAATGAGCAGTTCTTC.

The rearrangement uses TRBV19 and TRBJ1-3, with 7 bases that match TRBD1. The CDR3 runs 13 residues. The germline CDR1 and CDR2 sequences are LNHDA and SQIVND (reference sequence). For the CDR3, the DNA is TGTGCTAGGGACAGTTTCGTTGAAAACACCATATATTTT. Its protein product is CARDSFVENTIYF.

This clonotype was seen many times. The chain joins TRBV25-1 to TRBJ2-1; no clear D gene. Germline CDR1 is MGHDK and CDR2 is SYGVNS. Trimming cost V 1 base and J 6 bases, with 10 bases left between them. The CDR3 runs 14 residues. The CDR3 nucleotides are TGTGCCAGCAGTGAATCCCGGACCACCAATGAGCAGTTCTTC. This sequence encodes CASSESRTTNEQFF.

The table lists this clonotype with a few counts. The chain links TRBV27 to TRBJ2-1; D gene ambiguous. Trimming stripped 5 bases from V and 7 bases from J, with 9 bases between. Germline V gene lookup returns CDR1 MNHEY and CDR2 SMNVEV (reference sequence). This CDR3 contains 12 residues. Here the CDR3 reads CASSSNGNEQFF. CDR3 DNA: TGTGCCAGCAGTAGCAATGGAAATGAGCAGTTCTTC.

Many counts were recorded for this clonotype. V and J are TRBV10-2 and TRBJ1-5; D gene unclear. The CDR3 runs to 12 residues. The V gene's germline CDR1 is WSHSY and CDR2 SAAADI. V gave up 2 bases and J gave up 3 bases, with 2 bases separating them. The CDR3 sequence: CASSELNQPQHF. CDR3 nucleotide sequence: TGCGCCAGCAGTGAGCTCAATCAGCCCCAGCATTTT.

This clonotype was seen only a few times. The chain employs TRBV28 and TRBJ1-1; 7 nucleotides align to TRBD1. The germline V gene has CDR1 MDHEN and CDR2 SYDVKM. This CDR3 comprises 14 residues. V was pared by 2 bases and J by 2 bases, with 2 bases of the junction left unmatched. The CDR3, as DNA: TGTGCCAGCAGTTTAGGAGGGGGCAACACTGAAGCTTTCTTT. As protein: CASSLGGGNTEAFF.

This clonotype has a count of ten or more. The chain carries TRBV12-3 or TRBV12-4 and TRBJ1-1; tentatively, D is TRBD1 (5 bases). Trimming stripped 8 bases from V and 1 base from J, with 11 bases between. The CDR3 contains 13 residues. In DNA form, the CDR3 reads TGTGCCAGCTCGACTCAGGGGAACACTGAAGCTTTCTTT. Its translation: CASSTQGNTEAFF.

This clonotype was found many times. The V gene is TRBV2, the J gene TRBJ1-4, with D unresolved. The CDR3 consists of 15 residues. CDR1 is SNHLY, CDR2 FYNNEI, per germline. Trimming pared 9 bases from V and 0 bases from J, leaving 14 bases between. The CDR3 DNA is TGTGCCAGTAACGACCGGGTCTCAACTAATGAAAAACTGTTTTTT. This sequence encodes CASNDRVSTNEKLFF.

The chain has TRBV5-1 and TRBJ2-5; D not certain. This CDR3 has 13 residues. The germline V gene encodes CDR1 SGHRS and CDR2 YFSETQ. V lost 3 bases and J 1 base, leaving 7 bases between the germline ends. The CDR3 sequence is CASSSPPQETQYF. The CDR3 DNA reads TGCGCCAGCAGCTCCCCGCCCCAAGAGACCCAGTACTTC.

A word on this clonotype: The junction departs from the called germline gene at one end, perhaps through a read error. The genes are TRBV7-2 and TRBJ2-3; D might be TRBD1 or TRBD2, each matching 6 bases. Germline CDR1 and CDR2: SGHTA and FQGNSA. The CDR3 extends over 17 amino acids. CDR3 sequence reads: CASTSRGAWEDTETQYF. CDR3 DNA: TGTGCCAGCACCTCTAGGGGGGCGTGGGAAGACACAGAAACGCAGTATTTT.

J is TRBJ2-1 and V is TRBV10-3; TRBD1 aligns across 9 bases. Per the germline V gene, CDR1 is ENHRY and CDR2 is SYGVKD. Trimming removed 3 bases from V and 6 bases from J; junction bases left unmatched: 6. The CDR3 totals 15 residues. In nucleotides, the CDR3 is TGTGCCATCAGTGATGGGGACAGGGATTCCAATGAGCAGTTCTTC. Translated, it gives CAISDGDRDSNEQFF.

This clonotype occurred a few times. This chain connects TRBV5-6 to TRBJ2-5; no clear D gene. This CDR3 has 14 amino acids. Germline V lookup: CDR1 SGHDT, CDR2 YYEEEE. The V end was cut by 0 bases, the J end by 5 bases, with 11 bases between. This CDR3 reads CASSLDADPETQYF. The CDR3 bases are TGTGCCAGCAGCTTGGATGCGGACCCCGAGACCCAGTACTTC.

Ten or more counts support this clonotype. V and J are TRBV2 and TRBJ1-1; the D is unclear. The CDR3 has 14 amino acids. V lost 4 bases and J lost 1, with 10 bases in between. From germline, CDR1 is SNHLY and CDR2 FYNNEI. This CDR3 reads CASSGRTANTEAFF. The DNA of the CDR3 is TGTGCCAGCAGTGGCCGGACCGCGAACACTGAAGCTTTCTTT.

A few counts support this clonotype. The chain carries TRBV30 and TRBJ1-5; no clear D gene. CDR3 length: 16 amino acids. CDR1 is GTSNPN, CDR2 SVGIG, per germline (reference sequence). V was cut by 4 bases and J by 2 bases, with 18 bases left in between. The CDR3 spells CAWMELGSTGNQPQHF. CDR3 coding DNA: TGTGCCTGGATGGAACTTGGGTCCACCGGCAATCAGCCCCAGCATTTT.

The V gene is TRBV11-1, the J gene TRBJ2-3; 8 bases align to TRBD1. Trimming took 2 bases from V and 1 from J; bases not matched to a gene: 5. Per the germline V gene, CDR1 is SGHAT and CDR2 is FQDESV (reference sequence). The CDR3 contains 16 residues. Here the CDR3 DNA reads TGTGCCAGCAGCTTACAGGGGGCCAGGCGCACAGATACGCAGTATTTT. Translation: CASSLQGARRTDTQYF.

This clonotype was seen repeatedly, ten times or more. V is TRBV28 and J is TRBJ2-7; 7 positions match TRBD2. Germline values: CDR1 MDHEN, CDR2 SYDVKM. The ends lost 6 bases at V and 7 bases at J; junction bases unmatched: 6. The CDR3 spans 12 residues. The CDR3 bases are TGTGCCAGCAGACAACCCGGGAGGGAGCAGTACTTC. Residues: CASRQPGREQYF.